These 5 T cell receptor beta chains came from one sample sequenced in a study of PD-1 blockade in classical Hodgkin lymphoma. Patients all relapsed after autologous stem cell transplantation, and there was variation in brentuximab vedotin exposure. Sequencing used immunoSEQ multiplex PCR; TCRdb keeps in-frame clones, though not all of them. The sample carries over 50,000 clones, roughly 80% recorded once. The sample here was peripheral blood mononuclear cells (PBMCs), taken at baseline. All receptors come from a human donor with classical Hodgkin lymphoma.

The chain joins TRBV30 to TRBJ1-1; the D gene is possibly TRBD1 (5 bases). Trimming left V 2 bases short and J 1 base short, with 29 bases between. This CDR3 has 20 amino acids. Per the germline V gene, CDR1 is GTSNPN and CDR2 is SVGIG (reference sequence). The CDR3 DNA reads TGTGCCTGGAGTCCACCGGGGCTATCAGAAGGGGTCCGGGGGAACACTGAAGCTTTCTTT. It yields the protein CAWSPPGLSEGVRGNTEAFF.

The rearrangement joins TRBV4-3 to TRBJ2-7; TRBD2 is a possible D gene (5 bases). Germline V gene lookup returns CDR1 LGHNA and CDR2 YSLEER. V shed 0 bases and J shed 2 bases, with 14 bases lying between them. This CDR3 is built from 16 residues. Written as DNA, the CDR3 is TGCGCCAGCAGCCAAGATCTCGGGAAGTGGCCCTACGAGCAGTACTTC. Protein: CASSQDLGKWPYEQYF.

The J gene is TRBJ1-1, the V gene TRBV27; possible D gene TRBD1, 5 bases. This CDR3 has 15 amino acids. Trimming shortened V by 7 bases and J by 4 bases, and 19 bases separated the two germline ends. Germline CDR1 is MNHEY and CDR2 is SMNVEV (reference sequence). Written as DNA, the CDR3 is TGTGCCAGCACCAATGGAAGGGGCTGGATCACTGAAGCTTTCTTT. Its translation is CASTNGRGWITEAFF.

This clone is a singleton in its sample. The genes are TRBV4-1 and TRBJ2-2, with 8 bases that match TRBD1. Germline loops: CDR1 MGHRA, CDR2 YSYEKL. The length of the CDR3 is 16 residues. With V trimmed by 3 bases and J by 7 bases, 10 bases remained unmatched. The CDR3 here is CASSHRRGRENGELFF. CDR3 coding DNA: TGCGCCAGCAGCCACCGCAGGGGGCGCGAAAACGGGGAGCTGTTTTTT.

The rearrangement uses TRBV11-1 and TRBJ2-5, with D tentatively TRBD2 (7 bases). Trimming took 11 bases from V and 1 from J, leaving 14 bases between them. The germline gives CDR1 SGHAT, CDR2 FQDESV (reference sequence). The CDR3 contains 13 residues. This CDR3 is CACRGASQETQYF. CDR3 nucleotides: TGTGCCTGTCGGGGGGCGAGCCAAGAGACCCAGTACTTC.